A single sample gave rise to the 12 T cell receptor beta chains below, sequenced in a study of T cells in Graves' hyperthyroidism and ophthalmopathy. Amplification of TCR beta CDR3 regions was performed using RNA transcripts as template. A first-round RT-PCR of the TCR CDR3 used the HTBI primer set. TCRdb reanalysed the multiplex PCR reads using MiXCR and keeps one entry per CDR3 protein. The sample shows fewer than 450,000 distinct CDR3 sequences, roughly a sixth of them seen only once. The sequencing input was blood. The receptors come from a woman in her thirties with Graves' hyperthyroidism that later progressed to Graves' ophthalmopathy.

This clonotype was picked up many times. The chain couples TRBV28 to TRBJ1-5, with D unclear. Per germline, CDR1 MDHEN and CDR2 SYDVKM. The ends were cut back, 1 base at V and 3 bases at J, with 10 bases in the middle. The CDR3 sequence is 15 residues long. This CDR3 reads CASSLSGSPNQPQHF. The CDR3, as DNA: TGTGCCAGCAGTTTATCGGGCAGTCCCAATCAGCCCCAGCATTTT.

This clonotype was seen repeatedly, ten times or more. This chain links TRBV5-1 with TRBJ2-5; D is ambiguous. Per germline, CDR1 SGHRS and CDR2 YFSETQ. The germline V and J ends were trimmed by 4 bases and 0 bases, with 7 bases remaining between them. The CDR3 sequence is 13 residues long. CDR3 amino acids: CASSPEYQETQYF. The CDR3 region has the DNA TGCGCCAGCAGCCCAGAGTACCAAGAGACCCAGTACTTC.

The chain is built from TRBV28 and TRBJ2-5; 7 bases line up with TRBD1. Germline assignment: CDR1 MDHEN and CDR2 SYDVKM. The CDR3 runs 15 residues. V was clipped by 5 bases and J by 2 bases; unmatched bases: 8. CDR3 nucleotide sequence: TGTGCCAGCAGTCTAATGGGACAGAATCAAGAGACCCAGTACTTC. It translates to CASSLMGQNQETQYF. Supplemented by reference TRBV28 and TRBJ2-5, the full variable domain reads DVKVTQSSRYLVKRTGEKVFLECVQDMDHENMFWYRQDPGLGLRLIYFSYDVKMKEKGDIPEGYSVSREKKERFSLILESASTNQTSMYLCASSLMGQNQETQYFGPGTRLLVL.

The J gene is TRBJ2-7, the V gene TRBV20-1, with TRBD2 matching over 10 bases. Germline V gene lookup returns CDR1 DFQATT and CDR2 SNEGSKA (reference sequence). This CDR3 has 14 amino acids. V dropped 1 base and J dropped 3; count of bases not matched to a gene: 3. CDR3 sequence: CSARGSGGLYEQYF. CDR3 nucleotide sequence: TGCAGTGCTAGAGGTAGCGGGGGGCTCTACGAGCAGTACTTC.

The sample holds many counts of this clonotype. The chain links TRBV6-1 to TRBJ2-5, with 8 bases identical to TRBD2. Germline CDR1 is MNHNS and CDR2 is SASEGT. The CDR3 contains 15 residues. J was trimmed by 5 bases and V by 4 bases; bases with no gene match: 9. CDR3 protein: CASSGNGGAVETQYF. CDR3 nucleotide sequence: TGTGCCAGCAGTGGTAACGGGGGGGCCGTGGAGACCCAGTACTTC.

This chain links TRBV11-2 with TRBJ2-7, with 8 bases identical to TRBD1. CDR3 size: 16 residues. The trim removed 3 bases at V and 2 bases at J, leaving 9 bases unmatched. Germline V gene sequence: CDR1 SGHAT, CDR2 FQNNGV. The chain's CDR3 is CASSFLPGQVPYEQYF. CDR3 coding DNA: TGTGCCAGCAGCTTTCTGCCGGGACAGGTCCCCTACGAGCAGTACTTC.

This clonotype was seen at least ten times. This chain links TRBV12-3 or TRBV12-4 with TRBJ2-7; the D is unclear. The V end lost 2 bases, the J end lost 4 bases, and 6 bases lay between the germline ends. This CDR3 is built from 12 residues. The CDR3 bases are TGTGCCAGCAGTTTACCACTTTACGAGCAGTACTTC. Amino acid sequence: CASSLPLYEQYF.

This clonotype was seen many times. CDR3 nucleotides: TGTGCCAGCAGTGAGGGCTCTACCTACGAGCAGTACTTC. Translation gives CASSEGSTYEQYF. This chain joins TRBV28 and TRBJ2-7; TRBD2 is a possible D gene (5 bases). The V end was cut by 5 bases, the J end by 2 bases, with 10 bases between. The germline gives CDR1 MDHEN, CDR2 SYDVKM. This CDR3 has 13 residues.

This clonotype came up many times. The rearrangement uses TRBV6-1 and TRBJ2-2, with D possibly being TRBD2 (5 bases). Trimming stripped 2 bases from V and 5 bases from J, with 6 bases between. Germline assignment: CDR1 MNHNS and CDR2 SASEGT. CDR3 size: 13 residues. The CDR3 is CASSERRTGELFF. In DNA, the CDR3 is TGTGCCAGCAGTGAACGGAGGACCGGGGAGCTGTTTTTT.

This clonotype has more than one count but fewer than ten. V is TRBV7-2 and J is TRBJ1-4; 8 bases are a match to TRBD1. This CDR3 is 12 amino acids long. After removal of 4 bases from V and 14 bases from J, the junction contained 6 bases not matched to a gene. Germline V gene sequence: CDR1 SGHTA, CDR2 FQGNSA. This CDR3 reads CASSSVDRVLFF. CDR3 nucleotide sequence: TGTGCCAGCAGCTCTGTGGACAGGGTCCTGTTTTTT.

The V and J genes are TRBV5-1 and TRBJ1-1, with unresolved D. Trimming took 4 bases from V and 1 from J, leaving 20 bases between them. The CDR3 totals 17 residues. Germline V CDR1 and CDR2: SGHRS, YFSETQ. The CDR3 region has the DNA TGCGCCAGCAGCCCCCGCCGGGGAGGATTGTCGAACACTGAAGCTTTCTTT. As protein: CASSPRRGGLSNTEAFF.

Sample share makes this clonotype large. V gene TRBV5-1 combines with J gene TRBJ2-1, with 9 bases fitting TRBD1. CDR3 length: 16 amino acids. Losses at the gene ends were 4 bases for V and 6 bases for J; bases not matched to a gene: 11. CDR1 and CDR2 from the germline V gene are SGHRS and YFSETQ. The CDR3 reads CASSPEQGARSNEQFF. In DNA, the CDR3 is TGCGCCAGCAGCCCAGAACAGGGGGCGAGATCCAATGAGCAGTTCTTC. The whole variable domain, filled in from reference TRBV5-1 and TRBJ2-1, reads KAGVTQTPRYLIKTRGQQVTLSCSPISGHRSVSWYQQTPGQGLQFLFEYFSETQRNKGNFPGRFSGRQFSNSRSEMNVSTLELGDSALYLCASSPEQGARSNEQFFGPGTRLTVL.